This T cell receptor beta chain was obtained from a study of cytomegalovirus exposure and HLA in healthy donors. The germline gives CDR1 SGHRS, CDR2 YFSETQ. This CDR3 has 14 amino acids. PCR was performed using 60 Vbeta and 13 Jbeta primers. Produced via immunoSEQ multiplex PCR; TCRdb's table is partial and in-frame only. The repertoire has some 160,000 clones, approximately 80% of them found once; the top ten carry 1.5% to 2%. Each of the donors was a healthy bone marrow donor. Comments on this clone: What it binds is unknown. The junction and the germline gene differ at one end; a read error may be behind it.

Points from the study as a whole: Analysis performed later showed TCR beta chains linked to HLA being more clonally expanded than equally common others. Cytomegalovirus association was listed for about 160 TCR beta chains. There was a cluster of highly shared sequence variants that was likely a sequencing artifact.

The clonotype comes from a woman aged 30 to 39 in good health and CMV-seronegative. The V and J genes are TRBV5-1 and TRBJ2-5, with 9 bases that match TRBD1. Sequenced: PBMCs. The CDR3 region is CVSTSDRGGETQYF. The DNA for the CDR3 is TGCGTCAGCACGTCGGACAGGGGAGGGGAGACCCAGTACTTC.